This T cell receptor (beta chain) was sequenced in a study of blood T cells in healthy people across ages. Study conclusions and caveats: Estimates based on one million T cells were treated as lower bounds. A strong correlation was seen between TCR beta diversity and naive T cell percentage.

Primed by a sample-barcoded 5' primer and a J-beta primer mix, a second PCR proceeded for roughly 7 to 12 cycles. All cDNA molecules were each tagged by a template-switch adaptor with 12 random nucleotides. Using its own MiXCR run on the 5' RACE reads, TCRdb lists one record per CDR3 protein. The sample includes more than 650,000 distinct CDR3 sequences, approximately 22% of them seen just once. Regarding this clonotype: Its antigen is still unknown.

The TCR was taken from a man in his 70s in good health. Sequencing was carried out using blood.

The chain's CDR3 is CAISQTGGNEKLFF. The CDR3 coding sequence is TGTGCCATCAGTCAGACAGGGGGTAATGAAAAACTGTTTTTT. The V call is TRBV10-3, the J call TRBJ1-4, with TRBD1 identical over 9 bases. V lost 5 bases and J lost 4; bases outside the gene matches: 2. The CDR3 has 14 residues. The germline V gene has CDR1 ENHRY and CDR2 SYGVKD.